Detailed here is one T cell receptor (beta chain). The antigen remains undetermined. The data are from a study of naive and memory T cell subsets. Four subsets defined by CD45RA and CD27 were sorted after CD3, CD4, CD8 and live/dead staining. Study observations and caveats: The power law exponent of TCR abundance differed between naive and memory cells.

The beta constant-region primer was an equimolar mix of two oligonucleotides covering TRBC1 and TRBC2. Ligated cDNA was amplified by four rounds of PCR with nested alpha and beta constant-region primers and SP2. TCRdb used MiXCR to reprocess the UMI-ligation and nested PCR reads, holding one entry per CDR3 protein. The sample consists of about 3,000 distinct CDR3 sequences, under 7.5% of them appearing once. The V gene's germline CDR1 is MNHEY and CDR2 SMNVEV (reference sequence). This CDR3 spans 15 amino acids. V lost 3 bases to trimming and J lost 0 bases, with 9 bases between them. Sequenced: effector memory CD8+ T cells from blood. Subset described: effector memory, CD45RA- CD27-. The rearrangement joins TRBV27 to TRBJ2-1; D ambiguous. The source is a human donor in good health. The CDR3 DNA reads TGTGCCAGCAGTTTCAGACCAAGCTCCTACAATGAGCAGTTCTTC. Residues: CASSFRPSSYNEQFF.